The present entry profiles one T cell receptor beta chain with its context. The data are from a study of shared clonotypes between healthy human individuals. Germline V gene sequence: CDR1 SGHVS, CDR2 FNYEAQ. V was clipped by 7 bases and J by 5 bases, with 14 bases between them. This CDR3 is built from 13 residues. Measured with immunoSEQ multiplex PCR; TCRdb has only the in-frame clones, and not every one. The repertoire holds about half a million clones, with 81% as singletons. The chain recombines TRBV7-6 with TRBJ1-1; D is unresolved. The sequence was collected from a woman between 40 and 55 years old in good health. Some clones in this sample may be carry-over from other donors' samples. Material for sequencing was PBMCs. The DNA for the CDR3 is TGTGCCAGCACCCCGGCGGGATGGACTGAAGCTTTCTTT. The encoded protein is CASTPAGWTEAFF.